The 18 T cell receptor beta chains presented below share a single source sample, sequenced in a study of T cells in Graves' hyperthyroidism and ophthalmopathy. Amplification yielded TCR beta CDR3 regions, with RNA transcripts as the source. HTBI primers were used for first-round RT-PCR of the TCR CDR3. Each CDR3 protein is one row after TCRdb ran MiXCR on the multiplex PCR reads. The table lists hundreds of thousands of distinct CDR3 sequences, under 20% of them singletons, with around 3.9% in the top ten. The sequenced material came from blood. The receptors come from a woman between 25 and 40 years old with Graves' hyperthyroidism.

Ten or more counts support this clonotype. This chain connects TRBV5-1 to TRBJ2-7; either TRBD1 or TRBD2 may supply D (5 bases each). V was cut by 4 bases and J by 0 bases, with 11 bases left in between. The germline gives CDR1 SGHRS, CDR2 YFSETQ. The CDR3 is 14 amino acids. The chain's CDR3 is CASSVRDGSYEQYF. The CDR3 DNA reads as TGCGCCAGCAGCGTCCGGGACGGCTCCTACGAGCAGTACTTC.

This clonotype was seen a few times. This chain joins TRBV19 and TRBJ1-2, with D unresolved. Per germline, CDR1 LNHDA and CDR2 SQIVND (reference sequence). V shed 8 bases and J shed 7 bases, with 8 bases lying between them. The CDR3 has 10 residues. The CDR3 sequence is CASEGFGYTF. Here the CDR3 DNA reads TGTGCCAGTGAAGGGTTTGGCTACACCTTC.

A single count supports this clonotype. A junction boundary mismatches the germline segment, possibly from a read error. The chain is built from TRBV20-1 and TRBJ2-1; D possibly matches TRBD1 or TRBD2 (6 bases each). The CDR3 totals 14 residues. CDR1 is DFQATT and CDR2 is SNEGSKA in the germline V gene (reference sequence). Written as DNA, the CDR3 is TGCAGTGCTTTTGGGCTAACGGGGGACAATGAGCAGCTCTTC. Translation gives CSAFGLTGDNEQLF.

This clonotype was found a few times. The chain is built from TRBV4-1 and TRBJ2-2; D is perhaps TRBD2 (6 bases). V dropped 4 bases and J dropped 4 bases, with 22 bases sitting between them. The CDR3 has 18 amino acids. The germline CDR1 and CDR2 sequences are MGHRA and YSYEKL. CDR3 DNA sequence: TGCGCCAGCAGCCGGACCAAGAGGGGACTTTCAGGCACCGGGGAGCTGTTTTTT. Translating it yields CASSRTKRGLSGTGELFF.

The chain couples TRBV9 to TRBJ1-1; D remains unclear. V lost 5 bases and J lost 1, with 15 bases in between. CDR1 is SGDLS, CDR2 YYNGEE, per germline. The CDR3 is 15 residues long. CDR3 DNA: TGTGCCAGCAGTCAGGCCGGCCGGGGGAACACTGAAGCTTTCTTT. This codes for CASSQAGRGNTEAFF.

The chain is built from TRBV20-1 and TRBJ1-5, with a weak D call TRBD1 (5 bases). V was clipped by 5 bases and J by 4 bases, with 12 bases between them. The CDR3 is made up of 13 amino acids. Germline V gives CDR1 DFQATT, CDR2 SNEGSKA (reference sequence). The CDR3 nucleotides are TGCAGTGCTCGGGACGGGCTGAATCAGCCCCAGCATTTT. Protein: CSARDGLNQPQHF.

This clonotype was seen repeatedly, ten times or more. The rearrangement links TRBV7-9 to TRBJ2-1; D gene unclear. The CDR3 covers 16 residues. V was pared by 3 bases and J by 5 bases, with 17 bases between. CDR1 and CDR2 from the germline V gene are SEHNR and FQNEAQ (reference sequence). The CDR3 DNA follows: TGTGCCAGCAGCTTCCCCCGGTCCGGGTTTGACAATGAGCAGTTCTTC. This encodes CASSFPRSGFDNEQFF.

This clonotype was observed many times. V and J are TRBV15 and TRBJ2-5; D uncertain. The germline gives CDR1 LNHNV, CDR2 YYDKDF (reference sequence). Trimming pared 5 bases from V and 5 bases from J, leaving 12 bases between. This CDR3 has 13 amino acids. The CDR3 DNA reads as TGTGCCACCAGCCGCTCGTTGGCTGAGACCCAGTACTTC. Protein: CATSRSLAETQYF.

V usage is TRBV10-3 and J usage is TRBJ2-1, with 9 bases matching TRBD2. CDR3 length equals 15 residues. The germline gives CDR1 ENHRY, CDR2 SYGVKD. V dropped 4 bases and J dropped 7; count of bases not matched to a gene: 8. The CDR3, as DNA: TGTGCCATCAGTGTTGGCGGGAGGGCCTCAAATGAGCAGTTCTTC. Its translation: CAISVGGRASNEQFF.

This clonotype was observed many times. The rearrangement uses TRBV6-1 and TRBJ2-5, with 10 bases fitting TRBD2. The CDR3 consists of 16 residues. With 4 bases clipped from V and 0 bases from J, the junction kept 5 bases outside the gene matches. Germline V lookup: CDR1 MNHNS, CDR2 SASEGT. CDR3 amino acids: CASSATLAGYQETQYF. The CDR3 DNA follows: TGTGCCAGCAGTGCAACACTAGCGGGGTACCAAGAGACCCAGTACTTC.

The chain recombines TRBV7-9 with TRBJ1-1, with 10 positions matching TRBD1. V lost 5 bases to trimming and J lost 6 bases; unmatched junction nucleotides: 9. Germline V gene data show CDR1 as SEHNR and CDR2 as FQNEAQ (reference sequence). The length of the CDR3 is 15 residues. CDR3 amino acids: CASSPPDRGEPEAFF. The CDR3 DNA is TGTGCCAGCAGCCCGCCGGACAGGGGGGAACCTGAAGCTTTCTTT.

In its sample, this clonotype was seen many times. The chain links TRBV28 to TRBJ2-1; 10 bases agree with TRBD2. CDR3 size: 14 residues. Per germline, CDR1 MDHEN and CDR2 SYDVKM. Unmatched junction bases numbered 9, after V lost 8 bases and J lost 8 bases. The CDR3 nucleotides read TGTGCCAGCGCCCCTAGCGGGAGTATTTATGAGCAGTTCTTC. This sequence encodes CASAPSGSIYEQFF.

This clonotype appeared many times. The chain has TRBV20-1 and TRBJ2-7; D perhaps matches TRBD1 (6 bases). This CDR3 region has 13 residues. V was clipped by 0 bases and J by 3 bases, with 9 bases between them. Germline V gene lookup returns CDR1 DFQATT and CDR2 SNEGSKA (reference sequence). DNA of the CDR3: TGCAGTGCTAGAGACAGGGGTGGCTACGAGCAGTACTTC. Encoded protein: CSARDRGGYEQYF.

This clonotype appeared many times. This rearrangement joins TRBV25-1 to TRBJ2-5, with TRBD2 matching over 7 bases. Germline trimming cut 5 bases from V and 7 bases from J; bases unmatched to any gene: 16. In germline, CDR1 is MGHDK, CDR2 SYGVNS. The CDR3 consists of 16 residues. The CDR3 region has the DNA TGTGCCAGCAGTCCCCGCGCGGGGGACCCCCTCGGGACCCAGTACTTC. Residues: CASSPRAGDPLGTQYF. Supplemented by reference TRBV25-1 and TRBJ2-5, the full variable domain reads EADIYQTPRYLVIGTGKKITLECSQTMGHDKMYWYQQDPGMELHLIHYSYGVNSTEKGDLSSESTVSRIRTEHFPLTLESARPSHTSQYLCASSPRAGDPLGTQYFGPGTRLLVL.

In this sample, this clonotype turned up a few times. The genes are TRBV27 and TRBJ1-4; tentative D call: TRBD1 (6 bases). Trimming pared 7 bases from V and 8 bases from J, leaving 11 bases between. The germline CDR1 and CDR2 sequences are MNHEY and SMNVEV (reference sequence). The CDR3 sequence is 12 residues long. The CDR3 DNA sequence: TGTGCCAGCAATTATACAGGGGAAAAACTGTTTTTT. Residues: CASNYTGEKLFF.

This clonotype was seen only a few times. The rearrangement uses TRBV28 and TRBJ2-7; 14 bases fit TRBD2. The V segment lost 6 bases and the J segment 7 bases; nucleotides outside the gene matches: 11. This CDR3 comprises 16 residues. Germline CDR1 is MDHEN and CDR2 is SYDVKM. CDR3 in amino acids: CASSLTLGLAGEEQYF. Here the CDR3 DNA reads TGTGCCAGCAGCCTCACCCTGGGACTAGCGGGAGAAGAGCAGTACTTC.

In its sample, this clonotype was seen many times. The chain couples TRBV5-1 to TRBJ1-1, with D unclear. Germline CDR1 reads SGHRS; CDR2 reads YFSETQ. V lost 0 bases and J 5 bases, leaving 14 bases between the germline ends. This CDR3 has 15 residues. Here the CDR3 DNA reads TGCGCCAGCAGCTTGGATGAGGGATTGGGGACTGAAGCTTTCTTT. It specifies CASSLDEGLGTEAFF.

This clonotype has a handful of counts. The genes are TRBV6-2 or TRBV6-3 and TRBJ1-1; TRBD1 matches at 8 bases. Germline lookup yields CDR1 MNHEY and CDR2 SVGEGT. This CDR3 comprises 17 residues. V lost 4 bases, J lost 4 bases, and 14 bases stayed unmatched. DNA for the CDR3: TGTGCCAGCAGTTGGGGGAGACAGGGGTTAACGGGCACTGAAGCTTTCTTT. Its translation is CASSWGRQGLTGTEAFF.